This entry is about one T cell receptor (beta chain). The data derive from a study of technical replicates of blood from a few donors. Only in-frame clones appear in the TCRdb table, and some are missing; sequencing was by immunoSEQ multiplex PCR. The table records about 60,000 clones, about 88% of them present only once. Germline loops: CDR1 SEHNR, CDR2 FQNEAQ (reference sequence). The V end was cut by 1 base, the J end by 6 bases, with 4 bases between. There are 12 residues in the CDR3. This clonotype was sampled from a human donor in good health. Some clones in this sample may be carry-over from other donors' samples. The chain employs TRBV7-9 and TRBJ1-5; D unclear. Sequencing used PBMCs. The CDR3 region has the DNA TGTGCCAGCAGCTTAGACAGTCAGCCCCAGCATTTT. This translates into CASSLDSQPQHF.